These 21 T cell receptor beta chains were all obtained from the same sample, sequenced in a study of cytomegalovirus exposure and HLA in healthy donors. The PCR contained 60 Vbeta and 13 Jbeta primers. The method was immunoSEQ multiplex PCR; TCRdb's version includes in-frame clones alone and lacks a portion of them. The sample has more than 200,000 clones, over 75% seen once. Sample: PBMCs. The receptors stem from a human donor in good health.

Only a few counts were recorded for this clone. The chain links TRBV27 to TRBJ2-7; 8 nucleotides match TRBD1. The CDR3 sequence is 13 residues long. Germline V gene sequence: CDR1 MNHEY, CDR2 SMNVEV (reference sequence). The V and J ends lost 4 bases and 7 bases, in that order; junction bases with no gene match: 6. CDR3 sequence: CASSSRGQGEQYF. In DNA, the CDR3 is TGTGCCAGCAGTTCCAGGGGGCAGGGAGAGCAGTACTTC.

The chain has TRBV12-5 and TRBJ2-7; TRBD2 matches at 11 bases. V lost 0 bases and J lost 1; bases outside the gene matches: 8. Germline loops: CDR1 LGHNT, CDR2 FRNRAP. The CDR3 extends over 18 amino acids. DNA of the CDR3: TGTGCTAGTGGTTTGGTACTCCCACTAGCGGGAGCGTCCTACGAGCAGTACTTC. It codes for CASGLVLPLAGASYEQYF.

The chain links TRBV6-1 to TRBJ2-3; 9 bases align to TRBD1. CDR1 MNHNS and CDR2 SASEGT come from the germline V gene. There are 14 residues in the CDR3. V gave up 4 bases and J gave up 2 bases; unmatched junction bases: 1. The CDR3 loop is CASSGTGDTDTQYF. The CDR3 DNA follows: TGTGCCAGCAGTGGGACAGGGGACACAGATACGCAGTATTTT.

Concerning this clone itself: A junction end diverges from the germline sequence, so it may reflect a read error. This rearrangement joins TRBV28 to TRBJ2-7; 7 bases are a match to TRBD1. Germline CDR1 reads MDHEN; CDR2 reads SYDVKM. CDR3 length: 10 residues. The CDR3 DNA reads TGTGCCAGCGGGGGACAGTATAGTTTCTTC. It yields the protein CASGGQYSFF.

This clone was counted only a few times. The V call is TRBV6-1, the J call TRBJ2-5; D might be TRBD1 (6 bases). The V gene lost 4 bases and the J gene lost 0 bases, with 24 bases spanning the gap. The V gene's germline CDR1 is MNHNS and CDR2 SASEGT. The CDR3 is made up of 19 amino acids. DNA for the CDR3: TGTGCCAGCAGTGGTTCCAGGAGTCGGACAGCTCAGTACCAAGAGACCCAGTACTTC. Its protein product is CASSGSRSRTAQYQETQYF.

In its sample, this clone was seen a few times. The chain uses TRBV4-3 and TRBJ2-2; TRBD2 matches 8 bases. V shed 4 bases and J 4 bases; nucleotides not matched to a gene: 5. The CDR3 spans 15 residues. The germline CDR1 and CDR2 sequences are LGHNA and YSLEER. CDR3 sequence: CASSLVGTSTGELFF. CDR3 sequence (DNA): TGCGCCAGCAGCCTGGTGGGGACTAGCACCGGGGAGCTGTTTTTT.

The chain links TRBV27 to TRBJ2-4; 7 bases match TRBD1. Unmatched junction bases numbered 2, after V lost 0 bases and J lost 6 bases. The CDR3 runs to 14 residues. Germline values: CDR1 MNHEY, CDR2 SMNVEV (reference sequence). The CDR3 here is CASSLSGGGNIQYF. CDR3 bases: TGTGCCAGCAGTTTATCAGGGGGCGGAAACATTCAGTACTTC.

J is TRBJ2-7 and V is TRBV7-9; 8 positions match TRBD1. The trim removed 5 bases at V and 3 bases at J, leaving 6 bases unmatched. The CDR3 spans 14 residues. CDR1 and CDR2 (germline): SEHNR, FQNEAQ (reference sequence). The CDR3 DNA is TGTGCCAGCAGCCGAGGACAGGGTAACTACGAGCAGTACTTC. Its translation is CASSRGQGNYEQYF.

The chain links TRBV5-1 to TRBJ2-3; D is perhaps TRBD2 (6 bases). V gave up 0 bases and J gave up 6 bases, with 17 bases separating them. CDR3 length: 16 amino acids. The germline gives CDR1 SGHRS, CDR2 YFSETQ. This CDR3 reads CASSLGLRGTSDTQYF. The CDR3 DNA is TGCGCCAGCAGCTTGGGTTTGCGGGGAACCTCGGATACGCAGTATTTT.

J is TRBJ1-1 and V is TRBV9, with 8 bases that match TRBD1. The V gene's germline CDR1 is SGDLS and CDR2 YYNGEE. The CDR3 runs to 14 residues. V shed 3 bases, J shed 1 base, and the junction held 2 bases outside the gene matches. The CDR3 region is CASSEQGENTEAFF. Here the CDR3 DNA reads TGTGCCAGCAGCGAACAGGGGGAGAACACTGAAGCTTTCTTT.

The chain combines TRBV15 with TRBJ2-5; TRBD2 might be the D (5 bases). V shed 0 bases and J shed 11 bases, with 19 bases lying between them. The CDR3 is made up of 15 amino acids. Germline V gene data show CDR1 as LNHNV and CDR2 as YYDKDF (reference sequence). CDR3 residues: CATSRERGNGWEQYF. The CDR3 DNA reads as TGTGCCACCAGCAGAGAACGCGGTAATGGATGGGAGCAGTACTTC.

The rearrangement joins TRBV9 to TRBJ2-1; D is unclear. This CDR3 comprises 15 residues. The germline CDR1 and CDR2 sequences are SGDLS and YYNGEE. V lost 1 base and J 2 bases, leaving 10 bases between the germline ends. The CDR3 here is CASSVSPRTYNEQFF. The DNA of the CDR3 is TGTGCCAGCAGCGTATCCCCGAGGACCTACAATGAGCAGTTCTTC. Variable domain in full (rest from reference TRBV9 and TRBJ2-1): DSGVTQTPKHLITATGQRVTLRCSPRSGDLSVYWYQQSLDQGLQFLIQYYNGEERAKGNILERFSAQQFPDLHSELNLSSLELGDSALYFCASSVSPRTYNEQFFGPGTRLTVL.

V gene TRBV5-4 combines with J gene TRBJ2-7, with 8 bases that match TRBD2. The germline V gene has CDR1 SGHNT and CDR2 YYREEE (reference sequence). V was pared by 6 bases and J by 9 bases, with 17 bases of the junction left unmatched. This CDR3 is 15 amino acids long. The CDR3 spells CASILPGLVPGGQYF. CDR3 in DNA: TGTGCCAGCATCCTCCCGGGACTAGTCCCTGGTGGGCAGTACTTC. The variable domain in full, with the rest retrieved from reference TRBV5-4 and TRBJ2-7, is ETGVTQSPTHLIKTRGQQVTLRCSSQSGHNTVSWYQQALGQGPQFIFQYYREEENGRGNFPPRFSGLQFPNYSSELNVNALELDDSALYLCASILPGLVPGGQYFGPGTRLTVT.

The chain joins TRBV4-1 to TRBJ1-1; TRBD1 might be the D (5 bases). With 4 bases removed from V and 4 bases from J, the gap between germline ends came to 13 bases. The CDR3 length is 14 residues. Germline V gene data show CDR1 as MGHRA and CDR2 as YSYEKL. CDR3 nucleotides: TGCGCCAGCAGCCCTTACGGGAGGGGCACTGAAGCTTTCTTT. Amino acids: CASSPYGRGTEAFF.

J is TRBJ1-1 and V is TRBV6-5; D might be TRBD1 (6 bases). The CDR3 has 16 residues. Deletions cut 0 bases from V and 1 base from J, with 12 bases between. Germline V CDR1 and CDR2: MNHEY, SVGAGI. CDR3 amino acids: CASSYSTGTTNTEAFF. DNA for the CDR3: TGTGCCAGCAGTTACTCTACCGGGACAACGAACACTGAAGCTTTCTTT.

V is TRBV19 and J is TRBJ2-7, with 7 positions matching TRBD1. Germline CDR1 is LNHDA and CDR2 is SQIVND (reference sequence). V dropped 4 bases and J dropped 4; count of bases not matched to a gene: 7. The CDR3 spans 14 residues. CDR3 DNA sequence: TGTGCCAGTAGTACAAGACAGGGAAATTACGAGCAGTACTTC. The encoded protein is CASSTRQGNYEQYF.

The V gene is TRBV19, the J gene TRBJ2-5; D possibly corresponds to TRBD1 (6 bases). V gave up 2 bases and J gave up 0 bases, with 10 bases separating them. The germline gives CDR1 LNHDA, CDR2 SQIVND (reference sequence). CDR3 length equals 15 residues. The CDR3 DNA is TGTGCCAGTAGTATAACAACAGGGTACCAAGAGACCCAGTACTTC. Amino acids: CASSITTGYQETQYF.

The sample holds one count of this clone. The rearrangement uses TRBV7-8 and TRBJ2-1, with a possible D match to TRBD2 (6 bases). The CDR3 length is 14 residues. Germline values: CDR1 SGHVS, CDR2 FQNEAQ. V was clipped by 9 bases and J by 5 bases, with 17 bases between them. The CDR3 here is CASRRKRGDNEQFF. CDR3 DNA sequence: TGTGCCAGTAGACGGAAGCGCGGGGACAATGAGCAGTTCTTC.

This rearrangement joins TRBV13 to TRBJ2-7, with 7 positions matching TRBD1. Germline-derived CDR1 and CDR2 are PRHDT and FYEKMQ (reference sequence). V shed 5 bases and J 4 bases; nucleotides not matched to a gene: 11. The CDR3 totals 15 residues. The CDR3 region is CASSQNRGLKYEQYF. CDR3 sequence (DNA): TGTGCCAGCAGCCAAAACAGGGGTCTCAAATACGAGCAGTACTTC.

The CDR3 bases are TGTGCCAGCAGTGCAGGGATCGAGCAGTACTTC. Its protein product is CASSAGIEQYF. The chain combines TRBV7-9 with TRBJ2-7, with D perhaps matching TRBD1 (5 bases). CDR3 size: 11 residues. Looked up from germline, CDR1 is SEHNR and CDR2 is FQNEAQ (reference sequence). Trimming removed 6 bases from V and 6 bases from J, with 9 bases in between.

This chain connects TRBV10-3 to TRBJ2-1; 8 bases are shared with TRBD2. The CDR3 totals 13 residues. CDR1 and CDR2 (germline): ENHRY, SYGVKD. V lost 6 bases and J lost 5; bases outside the gene matches: 3. CDR3 protein: CAIRVSGDNEQFF. CDR3 nucleotides: TGTGCCATCAGGGTTAGCGGGGACAATGAGCAGTTCTTC.